Listed below are T cell receptor beta chains from one sample, sequenced in a study of identical twins. TCRdb processed the 5' RACE reads anew with MiXCR; each CDR3 protein has one entry. The sample carries about 390,000 distinct CDR3 sequences, about 10% recorded once. Input material: naive T cells sorted from blood. These receptors came from a woman aged 45-59 years in good health. Each CDR3 is given with its conserved first and last residue. Fields, in order: V gene, D gene, clone size, J gene, CDR3 DNA, CDR3 protein. D genes are given only for firm matches. Some rows have no size entry. The others give once, few or many, or a class for an expanded clone.

TRBV12-3/TRBV12-4,NA,many,TRBJ1-2,TGTGCCAGCAGTTTAAATTCGGTCTATGGCTACACCTTC,CASSLNSVYGYTF
TRBV12-3/TRBV12-4,NA,many,TRBJ2-2,TGTGCCAGCAGCTTTAACACCGGGGAGCTGTTTTTT,CASSFNTGELFF
TRBV12-3/TRBV12-4,NA,many,TRBJ1-3,TGTGCCAGCAGTTTAAGGTCGCTCGGGGGAAACACCATATATTTT,CASSLRSLGGNTIYF
TRBV5-6,NA,few,TRBJ2-7,TGTGCCAGCTCGACTAGCAAAGGGTTAGGGGGAAGCTCCTACGAGCAGTACTTC,CASSTSKGLGGSSYEQYF
TRBV10-3,NA,many,TRBJ2-1,TGTGCCATCGCCTCCGAGCGGATCTTTACTGATGAGCAGTTCTTC,CAIASERIFTDEQFF
TRBV5-1,NA,few,TRBJ2-3,TGCGCCAGCAGCTTGGAGGGCAGATCGTCCACAGATACGCAGTATTTT,CASSLEGRSSTDTQYF
TRBV6-1,NA,many,TRBJ1-1,TGTGCCAGCAGTGAAGCATGGGGGAGCACTGAAGCTTTCTTT,CASSEAWGSTEAFF
TRBV11-2,NA,few,TRBJ2-7,TGTGCCAGCAGCTTAGATCAACGGTATTCCCTTGCCTACGAGCAGTACTTC,CASSLDQRYSLAYEQYF
TRBV29-1,NA,few,TRBJ2-1,TGCAGCGCCCAGGACAATAATGCTGAGCAGTTCTTC,CSAQDNNAEQFF
TRBV2,NA,NA,TRBJ2-2,TGTGCCAGCCAATTGGGTCAGTTTTTCACCGGGGAGCTGTTTTTT,CASQLGQFFTGELFF
TRBV12-3/TRBV12-4,TRBD1,many,TRBJ2-5,TGTGCCAGCGGGACAGGGATGGGGCAAGGGACCCAGTACTTC,CASGTGMGQGTQYF
TRBV7-2,TRBD2,few,TRBJ2-6,TGTGCCAGCAGCTTCGGGGGGGCTGCTGGGGCCAACGTCCTGACTTTC,CASSFGGAAGANVLTF
TRBV20-1,TRBD2,NA,TRBJ2-7,TGCAGTGCTAGAGGGGTGGGGCTAGCGGGAGTTTCCTACGAGCAGTACTTC,CSARGVGLAGVSYEQYF
TRBV15,NA,few,TRBJ2-1,TGTGCCACCAGCAGAGTCAGAGGGCAGGGCGTCAATGAGCAGTTCTTC,CATSRVRGQGVNEQFF
TRBV6-2/TRBV6-3,NA,NA,TRBJ2-1,TGTGCCAGCAGCCGCAAGGTACTAATGGGTGAGCAGTTCTTC,CASSRKVLMGEQFF
TRBV20-1,NA,NA,TRBJ2-7,TGCAGTGCACGGACAGACTACTACGAGCAGTACTTC,CSARTDYYEQYF
TRBV5-5,NA,few,TRBJ2-1,TGTGCCAGCAGCTCACTTGGAACGGATGAGCAGTTCTTC,CASSSLGTDEQFF
TRBV28,NA,few,TRBJ1-5,TGTGCCAGCAGTTTAAGGTTAGGAATTAGCAATCAGCCCCAGCATTTT,CASSLRLGISNQPQHF
TRBV5-4,NA,many,TRBJ2-5,TGTGCCAGCAGCTTGGAGGCGGAAGAGACCCAGTACTTC,CASSLEAEETQYF
TRBV12-5,NA,few,TRBJ2-3,TGTGCTAGTGGTACAGCTTCTAGTTCAAATACGCAGTATTTT,CASGTASSSNTQYF
TRBV18,NA,few,TRBJ1-1,TGTGCCAGCTCACCAAAGGACAAGAACACTGAAGCTTTCTTT,CASSPKDKNTEAFF
TRBV28,NA,NA,TRBJ2-3,TGTGCCAGCAGTTTAAGTAGCGGTGGAAGGGATACGCAGTATTTT,CASSLSSGGRDTQYF
TRBV15,NA,few,TRBJ1-1,TGTGCCACCAGCTTGGAGGTTGAGGGCACTGAAGCTTTCTTT,CATSLEVEGTEAFF
TRBV5-1,TRBD1,NA,TRBJ2-6,TGCGCCAGCAGCCCAAAGAAAATACAGGGGGCCGACTCTGGGGCCAACGTCCTGACTTTC,CASSPKKIQGADSGANVLTF
TRBV4-2,NA,many,TRBJ1-1,TGTGCCAGCAGCCAAGTTGGAATAGGGAACACTGAAGCTTTCTTT,CASSQVGIGNTEAFF
TRBV20-1,TRBD1,NA,TRBJ2-7,TGCAGTGCTAGAGGGGAACAGGGGAAGTACGAGCAGTACTTC,CSARGEQGKYEQYF
TRBV11-2,NA,many,TRBJ2-1,TGTGCCAGCAGCTTATACGGCAGCTCCTACAATGAGCAGTTCTTC,CASSLYGSSYNEQFF
TRBV6-6,TRBD1,NA,TRBJ1-4,TGTGCCAGCAGGCGACCAGGGGGGAATGAAAAACTGTTTTTT,CASRRPGGNEKLFF
TRBV28,NA,many,TRBJ2-2,TGTGCCAGCAGTTTGACGGTGAACACCGGGGAGCTGTTTTTT,CASSLTVNTGELFF
TRBV29-1,TRBD1,NA,TRBJ1-2,TGCAGCGTTGAAGCAACAGGGGTCTATGGCTACACCTTC,CSVEATGVYGYTF
TRBV30,NA,few,TRBJ2-3,TGTGCCTGGAGGGTCACAGATACGCAGTATTTT,CAWRVTDTQYF
TRBV5-6,NA,NA,TRBJ2-1,TGTGCCAGCAGGCGATGGGGGCGGCCTAATGAGCAGTTCTTC,CASRRWGRPNEQFF
TRBV6-6,NA,NA,TRBJ2-5,TGTGCCAGCAGTTACGTGGGGATGCTGGGAGTGACCCAGTACTTC,CASSYVGMLGVTQYF
TRBV5-1,NA,many,TRBJ1-5,TGCGCCAGCAGCTTGGAGGCAGGGGAGAATCAGCCCCAGCATTTT,CASSLEAGENQPQHF
TRBV5-4,TRBD2,few,TRBJ2-1,TGTGCCAGCAGCTGGCGGGTTGTAGGGACTAGGGGCTACAATGAGCAGTTCTTC,CASSWRVVGTRGYNEQFF
TRBV4-1,NA,few,TRBJ1-5,TGCGCCAGCAGCCCGGGGGGGGCAAGGCCCAATCAGCCCCAGCATTTT,CASSPGGARPNQPQHF
TRBV3-1,NA,few,TRBJ2-2,TGTGCCAGCAGCCAAAGCGGGCCGAACACCGGGGAGCTGTTTTTT,CASSQSGPNTGELFF
TRBV4-1,TRBD2,NA,TRBJ2-5,TGCGCCAGCAGCCTAGCGGGAGCGGTTAGCTCTCAGTACTTC,CASSLAGAVSSQYF
TRBV15,NA,few,TRBJ2-7,TGTGCCACCAGCAGTTTGATTGGCAGCTACGAGCAGTACTTC,CATSSLIGSYEQYF
TRBV15,NA,NA,TRBJ2-3,TGTGCCACCAGCGGCGGGACGGGAGATACGCAGTATTTT,CATSGGTGDTQYF
TRBV20-1,TRBD1,few,TRBJ2-7,TGCAGTGCTTCCCGGGACAGTCCCTACGAGCAGTACTTC,CSASRDSPYEQYF
TRBV12-3/TRBV12-4,NA,NA,TRBJ2-3,TGTGCCAGCAGTCTAACACGGGGGCCCACAGATACGCAGTATTTT,CASSLTRGPTDTQYF
TRBV21-1,NA,few,TRBJ1-4,TGTGCCTGCCACAGAGGGGAGGGTAGGGAAAAACTGTTTTTT,CACHRGEGREKLFF
TRBV15,TRBD2,NA,TRBJ2-1,TGTGCCACCAGCAGCCCTAGCGGGCGGGGGGAGCAGTTCTTC,CATSSPSGRGEQFF
TRBV7-6,NA,NA,TRBJ2-7,TGTGCCAGCAGCTTAAGGAACCCCTACGAGCAGTACTTC,CASSLRNPYEQYF
TRBV9,NA,few,TRBJ2-2,TGTGCCAGCAGCTTCGACAGGGGAGGGACCGGGGAGCTGTTTTTT,CASSFDRGGTGELFF
TRBV7-2,NA,few,TRBJ2-3,TGTGCCAGCAGCAGCCCTCGTGCTAGCACAGATACGCAGTATTTT,CASSSPRASTDTQYF
TRBV19,NA,NA,TRBJ1-2,TGTGCCAGTAGTATAGCCCAGGGACCCGGGGGCTACACCTTC,CASSIAQGPGGYTF
TRBV21-1,NA,NA,TRBJ2-1,TGTGCCAGCTGGTTTTGGCCTACCCCCAATAGACTAGCGGGAGTACACAATGAGCAGTTCTTC,CASWFWPTPNRLAGVHNEQFF
TRBV6-4,NA,once,TRBJ2-7,TGTGCCAGCAGTTACGATATGGGGACGAAGGAGCAGTACTTC,CASSYDMGTKEQYF
TRBV15,NA,many,TRBJ2-5,TGTGCCACCAGCAGATCCTCGACAGACCAAGAGACCCAGTACTTC,CATSRSSTDQETQYF
TRBV11-2,TRBD1,NA,TRBJ2-4,TGTGCCAGCAGCTTCGGAGATGACCCCGGGACAGGGGAGACCAAAAACATTCAGTACTTC,CASSFGDDPGTGETKNIQYF
TRBV5-1,TRBD2,NA,TRBJ2-1,TGCGCCAGCAGCAGGGGACTAGCGGGGACCAATGAGCAGTTCTTC,CASSRGLAGTNEQFF
TRBV28,NA,many,TRBJ2-5,TGTGCCAGCAGTTTACACCGACGAGAAAAAGAGACCCAGTACTTC,CASSLHRREKETQYF
TRBV11-2,TRBD2,few,TRBJ2-1,TGTGCCAGCAGCCGTAGCGGGAGTATGAGTAGCAATGAGCAGTTCTTC,CASSRSGSMSSNEQFF
TRBV12-3/TRBV12-4,NA,many,TRBJ1-1,TGTGCCAGCAGCTTTGGGGGCACTGAAGCTTTCTTT,CASSFGGTEAFF
TRBV10-3,TRBD2,NA,TRBJ2-1,TGTGCCATCAGTGAGTCGGGAGGGTTCGATGAGCAGTTCTTC,CAISESGGFDEQFF